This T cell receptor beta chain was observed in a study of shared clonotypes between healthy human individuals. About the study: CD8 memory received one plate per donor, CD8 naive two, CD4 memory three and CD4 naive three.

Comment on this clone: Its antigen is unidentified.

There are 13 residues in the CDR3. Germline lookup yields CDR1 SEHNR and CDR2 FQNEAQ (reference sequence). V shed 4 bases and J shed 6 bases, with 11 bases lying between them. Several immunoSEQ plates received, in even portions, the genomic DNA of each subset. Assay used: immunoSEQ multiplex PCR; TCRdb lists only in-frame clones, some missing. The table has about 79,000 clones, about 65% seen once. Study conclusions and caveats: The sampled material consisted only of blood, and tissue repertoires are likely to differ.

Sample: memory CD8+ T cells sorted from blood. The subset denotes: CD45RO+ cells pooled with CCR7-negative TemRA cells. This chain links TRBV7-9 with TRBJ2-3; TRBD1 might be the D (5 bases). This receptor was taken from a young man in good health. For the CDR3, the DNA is TGTGCCAGCAGCTCTCAAGGGGCCGATACGCAGTATTTT. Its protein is CASSSQGADTQYF.